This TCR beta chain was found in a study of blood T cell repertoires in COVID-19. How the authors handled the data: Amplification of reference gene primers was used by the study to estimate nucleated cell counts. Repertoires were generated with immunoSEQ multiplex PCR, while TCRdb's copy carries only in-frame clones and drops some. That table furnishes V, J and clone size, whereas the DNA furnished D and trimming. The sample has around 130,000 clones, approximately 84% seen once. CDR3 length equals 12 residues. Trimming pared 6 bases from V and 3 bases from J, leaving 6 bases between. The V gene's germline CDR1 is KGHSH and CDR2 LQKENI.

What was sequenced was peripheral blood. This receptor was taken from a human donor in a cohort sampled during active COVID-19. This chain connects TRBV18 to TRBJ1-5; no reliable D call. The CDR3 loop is CASSRPNQPQHF. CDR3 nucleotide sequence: TGTGCCAGCTCGAGGCCCAATCAGCCCCAGCATTTT.